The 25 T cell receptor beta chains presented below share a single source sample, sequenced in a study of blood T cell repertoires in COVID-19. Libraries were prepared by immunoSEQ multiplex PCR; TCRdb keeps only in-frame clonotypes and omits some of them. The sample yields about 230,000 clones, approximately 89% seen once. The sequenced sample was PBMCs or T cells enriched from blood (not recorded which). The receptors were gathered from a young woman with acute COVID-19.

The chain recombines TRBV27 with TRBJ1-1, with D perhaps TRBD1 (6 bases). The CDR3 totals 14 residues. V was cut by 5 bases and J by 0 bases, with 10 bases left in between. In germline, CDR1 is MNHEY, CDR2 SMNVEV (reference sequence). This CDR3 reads CASSPRGMNTEAFF. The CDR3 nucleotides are TGTGCCAGCAGTCCCAGGGGTATGAACACTGAAGCTTTCTTT.

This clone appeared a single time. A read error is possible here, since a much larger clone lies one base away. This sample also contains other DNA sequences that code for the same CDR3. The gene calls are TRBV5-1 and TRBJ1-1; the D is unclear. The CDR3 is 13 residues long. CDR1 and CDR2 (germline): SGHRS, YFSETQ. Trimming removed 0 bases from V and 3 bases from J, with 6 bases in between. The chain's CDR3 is CASSLAGDTEAFF. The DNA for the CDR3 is TGCGCCAGCAGCTTGGCCGGGGACACTGAAGCTTTCTTT. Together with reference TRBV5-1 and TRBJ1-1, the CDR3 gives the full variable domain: KAGVTQTPRYLIKTRGQQVTLSCSPISGHRSVSWYQQTPGQGLQFLFEYFSETQRNKGNFPGRFSGRQFSNSRSEMNVSTLELGDSALYLCASSLAGDTEAFFGQGTRLTVV.

The CDR3 spells CASTNRVVASGVVGTGELFF. The CDR3 coding sequence is TGTGCCAGCACCAACCGTGTGGTGGCTAGCGGGGTGGTGGGCACCGGGGAGCTGTTTTTT. J is TRBJ2-2 and V is TRBV7-9, with TRBD2 matching 9 bases. V lost 7 bases and J lost 4; bases outside the gene matches: 22. The CDR3 covers 20 residues. Germline CDR1 reads SEHNR; CDR2 reads FQNEAQ (reference sequence).

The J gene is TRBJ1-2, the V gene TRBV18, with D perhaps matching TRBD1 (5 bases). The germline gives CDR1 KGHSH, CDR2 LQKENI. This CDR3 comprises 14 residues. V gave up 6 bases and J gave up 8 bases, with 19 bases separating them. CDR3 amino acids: CASSTGAWEEGYTF. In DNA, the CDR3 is TGTGCCAGCTCGACCGGGGCCTGGGAGGAGGGCTACACCTTC.

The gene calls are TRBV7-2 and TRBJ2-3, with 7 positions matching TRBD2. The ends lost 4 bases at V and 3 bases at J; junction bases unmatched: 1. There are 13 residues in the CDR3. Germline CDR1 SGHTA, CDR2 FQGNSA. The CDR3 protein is CASSWGGTDTQYF. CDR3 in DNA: TGTGCCAGCAGCTGGGGGGGGACAGATACGCAGTATTTT.

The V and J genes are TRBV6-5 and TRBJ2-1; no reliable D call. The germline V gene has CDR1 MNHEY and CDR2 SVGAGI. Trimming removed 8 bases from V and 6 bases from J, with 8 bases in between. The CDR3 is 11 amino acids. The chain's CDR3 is CASDKFNEQFF. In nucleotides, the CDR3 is TGTGCCAGCGACAAATTCAATGAGCAGTTCTTC.

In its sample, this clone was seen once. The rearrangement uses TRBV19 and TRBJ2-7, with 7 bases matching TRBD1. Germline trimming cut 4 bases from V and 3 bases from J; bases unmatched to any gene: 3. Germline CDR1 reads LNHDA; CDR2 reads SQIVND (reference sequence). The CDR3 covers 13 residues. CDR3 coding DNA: TGTGCCAGTAGTAACGCAGGGGGCTACGAGCAGTACTTC. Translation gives CASSNAGGYEQYF.

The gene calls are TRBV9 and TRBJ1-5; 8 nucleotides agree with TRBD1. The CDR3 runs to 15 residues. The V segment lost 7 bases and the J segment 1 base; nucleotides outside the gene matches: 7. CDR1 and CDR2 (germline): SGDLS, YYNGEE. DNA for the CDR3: TGTGCCAGCTTCACAGGGGGTAGGAGCAATCAGCCCCAGCATTTT. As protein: CASFTGGRSNQPQHF.

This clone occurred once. CDR3 in DNA: TGTGCCAGCAGTTTCCAGAACACTGAAGCTTTCTTT. Residues: CASSFQNTEAFF. V is TRBV12-3 or TRBV12-4 and J is TRBJ1-1, with D unclear. This CDR3 has 12 amino acids. Trimming cost V 3 bases and J 1 base, with 3 bases left between them.

Written as DNA, the CDR3 is TGTGCCAGCAATGGGGGGAACAATCAGCCCCAGCATTTT. Its translation: CASNGGNNQPQHF. The chain joins TRBV9 to TRBJ1-5, with D maybe TRBD1 (5 bases). The CDR3 is 13 amino acids. V lost 6 bases and J lost 3, with 10 bases in between. The V gene's germline CDR1 is SGDLS and CDR2 YYNGEE. Together with reference TRBV9 and TRBJ1-5, the CDR3 gives the full variable domain: DSGVTQTPKHLITATGQRVTLRCSPRSGDLSVYWYQQSLDQGLQFLIQYYNGEERAKGNILERFSAQQFPDLHSELNLSSLELGDSALYFCASNGGNNQPQHFGDGTRLSIL.

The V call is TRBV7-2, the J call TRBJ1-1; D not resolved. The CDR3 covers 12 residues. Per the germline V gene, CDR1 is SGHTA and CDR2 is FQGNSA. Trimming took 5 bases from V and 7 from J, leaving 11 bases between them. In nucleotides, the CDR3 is TGTGCCAGCAGCCCTCGTACGAGTGAAGCTTTCTTT. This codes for CASSPRTSEAFF. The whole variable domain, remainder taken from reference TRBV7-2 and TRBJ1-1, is GAGVSQSPSNKVTEKGKDVELRCDPISGHTALYWYRQSLGQGLEFLIYFQGNSAPDKSGLPSDRFSAERTGGSVSTLTIQRTQQEDSAVYLCASSPRTSEAFFGQGTRLTVV.

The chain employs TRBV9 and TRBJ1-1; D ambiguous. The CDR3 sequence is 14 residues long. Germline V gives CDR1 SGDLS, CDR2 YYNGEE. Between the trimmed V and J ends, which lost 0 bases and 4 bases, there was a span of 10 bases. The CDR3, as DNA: TGTGCCAGCAGCGTAGCTTCCCGGGGCACTGAAGCTTTCTTT. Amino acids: CASSVASRGTEAFF.

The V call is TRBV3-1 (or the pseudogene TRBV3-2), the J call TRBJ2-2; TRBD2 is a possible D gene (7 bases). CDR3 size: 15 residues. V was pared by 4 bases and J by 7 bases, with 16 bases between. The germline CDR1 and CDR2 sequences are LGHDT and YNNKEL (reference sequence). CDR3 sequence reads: CASSPEGGAIGELFF. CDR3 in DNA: TGTGCCAGCAGCCCCGAGGGGGGGGCGATCGGGGAGCTGTTTTTT.

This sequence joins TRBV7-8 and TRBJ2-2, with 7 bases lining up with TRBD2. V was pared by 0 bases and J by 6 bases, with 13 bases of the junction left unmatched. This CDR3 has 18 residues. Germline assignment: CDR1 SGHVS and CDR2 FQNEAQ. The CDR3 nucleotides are TGTGCCAGCAGCTTAGCCCCGGGGGGTCGGGGTCAAGCCGGGGAGCTGTTTTTT. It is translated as CASSLAPGGRGQAGELFF.

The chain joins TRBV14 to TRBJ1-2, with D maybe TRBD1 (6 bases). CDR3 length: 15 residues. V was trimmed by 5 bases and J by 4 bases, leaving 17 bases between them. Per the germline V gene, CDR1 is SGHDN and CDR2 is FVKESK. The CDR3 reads CASSSSGTTLYGYTF. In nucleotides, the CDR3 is TGTGCCAGCAGCTCCTCCGGGACAACGCTCTATGGCTACACCTTC.

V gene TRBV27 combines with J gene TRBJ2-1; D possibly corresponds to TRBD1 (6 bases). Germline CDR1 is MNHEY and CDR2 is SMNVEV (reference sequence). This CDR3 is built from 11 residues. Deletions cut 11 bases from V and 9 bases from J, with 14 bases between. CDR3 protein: CASGRDTEQFF. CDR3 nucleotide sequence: TGTGCCTCTGGCCGGGACACTGAGCAGTTCTTC.

CDR3 protein: CASSFLQDSPLHF. In DNA, the CDR3 is TGTGCCAGCAGTTTTCTCCAGGATTCACCCCTCCACTTT. The rearrangement uses TRBV12-3 or TRBV12-4 and TRBJ1-6; D uncertain. V lost 3 bases to trimming and J lost 8 bases, with 8 bases between them. CDR3 length: 13 residues.

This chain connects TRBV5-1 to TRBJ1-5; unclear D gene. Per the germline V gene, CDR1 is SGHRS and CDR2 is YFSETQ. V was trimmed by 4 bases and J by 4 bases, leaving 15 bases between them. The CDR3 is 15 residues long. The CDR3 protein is CASSPLGSGNQPQHF. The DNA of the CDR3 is TGCGCCAGCAGCCCCTTGGGCAGTGGAAATCAGCCCCAGCATTTT.

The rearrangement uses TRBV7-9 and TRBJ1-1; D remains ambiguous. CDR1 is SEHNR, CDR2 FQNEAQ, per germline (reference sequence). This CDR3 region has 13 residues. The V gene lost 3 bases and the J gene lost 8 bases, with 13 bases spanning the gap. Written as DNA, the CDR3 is TGTGCCAGCAGCTTTGAGGCCGACCTAGAAGCTTTCTTT. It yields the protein CASSFEADLEAFF.

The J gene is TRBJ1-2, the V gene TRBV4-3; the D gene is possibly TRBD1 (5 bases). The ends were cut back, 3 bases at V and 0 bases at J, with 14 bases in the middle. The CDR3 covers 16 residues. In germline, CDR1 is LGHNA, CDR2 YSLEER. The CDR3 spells CASSQGGGPANYGYTF. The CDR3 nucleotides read TGCGCCAGCAGCCAGGGGGGGGGACCAGCTAACTATGGCTACACCTTC.

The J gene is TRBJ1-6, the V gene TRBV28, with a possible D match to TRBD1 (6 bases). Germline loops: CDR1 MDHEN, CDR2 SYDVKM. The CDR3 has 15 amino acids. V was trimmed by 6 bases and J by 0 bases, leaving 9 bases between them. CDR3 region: CASSGQSSYNSPLHF. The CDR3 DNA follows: TGTGCCAGCAGCGGACAGAGCTCCTATAATTCACCCCTCCACTTT. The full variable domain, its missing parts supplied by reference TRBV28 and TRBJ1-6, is DVKVTQSSRYLVKRTGEKVFLECVQDMDHENMFWYRQDPGLGLRLIYFSYDVKMKEKGDIPEGYSVSREKKERFSLILESASTNQTSMYLCASSGQSSYNSPLHFGNGTRLTVT.

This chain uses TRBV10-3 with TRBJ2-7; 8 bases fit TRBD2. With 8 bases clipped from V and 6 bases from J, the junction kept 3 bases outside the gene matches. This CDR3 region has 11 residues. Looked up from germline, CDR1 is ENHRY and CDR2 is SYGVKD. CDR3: CAISAGAEQYF. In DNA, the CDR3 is TGTGCCATCTCAGCGGGGGCCGAGCAGTACTTC.

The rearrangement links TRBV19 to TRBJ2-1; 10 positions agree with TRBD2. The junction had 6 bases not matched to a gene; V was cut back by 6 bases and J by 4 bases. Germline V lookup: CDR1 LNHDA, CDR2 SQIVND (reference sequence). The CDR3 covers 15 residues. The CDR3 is CASRQLAGYYNEQFF. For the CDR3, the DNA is TGTGCCAGTAGGCAACTAGCGGGATATTACAATGAGCAGTTCTTC.

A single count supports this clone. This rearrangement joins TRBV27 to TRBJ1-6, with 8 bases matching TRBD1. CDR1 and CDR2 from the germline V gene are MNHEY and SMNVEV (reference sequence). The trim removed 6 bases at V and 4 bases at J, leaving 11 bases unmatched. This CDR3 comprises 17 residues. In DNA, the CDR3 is TGTGCCAGCAGGTCGAAACCCGGGACAGGTTATAATTCACCCCTCCACTTT. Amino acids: CASRSKPGTGYNSPLHF.

The CDR3 bases are TGTGCCAGCAGTTACGGGACAGGGGTGAACACTGAAGCTTTCTTT. Encoded protein: CASSYGTGVNTEAFF. This chain uses TRBV6-5 with TRBJ1-1; 10 bases align to TRBD1. Trimming cost V 2 bases and J 0 bases; bases outside gene matches: 0. The CDR3 sequence is 15 residues long. Germline values: CDR1 MNHEY, CDR2 SVGAGI.